This passage covers 10 T cell receptor beta chains from one sample sequenced in a study of cytomegalovirus exposure and HLA in healthy donors. PCR involved 60 Vbeta and 13 Jbeta primers. The protocol was immunoSEQ multiplex PCR, while the TCRdb copy is restricted to in-frame clones and leaves out a portion. Of around 140,000 clones in the sample, roughly four fifths were seen once. The specimen was PBMCs. The receptor set was obtained from a woman aged 55-69 years in good health and CMV-seropositive.

CDR3 nucleotide sequence: TGTGCCAGCAGACTAGCGGGGAGCTCCTACAATGAGCAGTTCTTC. Translation: CASRLAGSSYNEQFF. The chain carries TRBV7-9 and TRBJ2-1; 10 bases align to TRBD2. The CDR3 sequence is 15 residues long. Germline assignment: CDR1 SEHNR and CDR2 FQNEAQ (reference sequence). The V and J ends lost 6 bases and 0 bases, in that order; junction bases with no gene match: 2.

This clone was found once. This chain uses TRBV2 with TRBJ1-2; no reliable D call. Germline assignment: CDR1 SNHLY and CDR2 FYNNEI. The CDR3 loop spans 12 amino acids. Deletions cut 3 bases from V and 4 bases from J, with 6 bases between. CDR3 amino acids: CASSDSPYGYTF. The CDR3 DNA is TGTGCCAGCAGTGACAGTCCCTATGGCTACACCTTC.

This chain connects TRBV28 to TRBJ2-5; 7 bases align to TRBD2. This CDR3 has 16 residues. Germline trimming cut 5 bases from V and 5 bases from J; bases unmatched to any gene: 14. Germline CDR1 is MDHEN and CDR2 is SYDVKM. DNA of the CDR3: TGTGCCAGCAGTCGAACCGAGCCGGGAGGAGGGGAGACCCAGTACTTC. Translated: CASSRTEPGGGETQYF.

The rearrangement joins TRBV6-5 to TRBJ2-2; a weak D match, TRBD2 (5 bases). Between the trimmed V and J ends, which lost 3 bases and 8 bases, there was a span of 7 bases. This CDR3 is 12 amino acids long. Germline lookup yields CDR1 MNHEY and CDR2 SVGAGI. The CDR3 here is CASSYPGGELFF. The CDR3 DNA is TGTGCCAGCAGTTATCCGGGAGGGGAGCTGTTTTTT.

The gene calls are TRBV5-1 and TRBJ2-1; maybe TRBD2 (6 bases). The germline V gene encodes CDR1 SGHRS and CDR2 YFSETQ. This CDR3 is 12 amino acids long. The V gene lost 7 bases and the J gene lost 7 bases, with 12 bases spanning the gap. CDR3 DNA sequence: TGCGCCAGCCGTTATGCGGGGAATGAGCAGTTCTTC. Translation gives CASRYAGNEQFF.

The genes are TRBV7-6 and TRBJ2-5; TRBD1 might be the D (5 bases). Germline V gene sequence: CDR1 SGHVS, CDR2 FNYEAQ. This CDR3 comprises 17 residues. V was trimmed by 1 base and J by 3 bases, leaving 18 bases between them. For the CDR3, the DNA is TGTGCCAGCAGCTTAGAGGAAGGGGCCTACTCTAAAGAGACCCAGTACTTC. Protein sequence: CASSLEEGAYSKETQYF.

This clone was seen just once. Because the CDR3's place on the DNA is in doubt, the DNA is left out and the CDR3 is given as listed by TCRdb. The rearrangement links TRBV7-2 to TRBJ1-5; the DNA was not compared with TRBD1, the D call given in the table. The CDR3 is 17 residues long, counting both termini. The V gene's germline CDR1 is SGHTA and CDR2 FQGNSA. CDR3 in amino acids: CASSLRFGTGGEQPQHF.

V is TRBV30 and J is TRBJ2-5; a weak D match, TRBD2 (6 bases). Germline V gene data show CDR1 as GTSNPN and CDR2 as SVGIG (reference sequence). This CDR3 region has 14 residues. V gave up 0 bases and J gave up 1 base, with 9 bases separating them. CDR3 loop: CAWSVDSGQETQYF. The CDR3 DNA reads as TGTGCCTGGAGTGTAGATAGCGGCCAAGAGACCCAGTACTTC.

The rearrangement uses TRBV9 and TRBJ1-2; a possible D gene is TRBD1 (5 bases). Germline V gene lookup returns CDR1 SGDLS and CDR2 YYNGEE. Trimming removed 5 bases at V and 7 bases at J, with 18 bases between. The CDR3 spans 14 residues. For the CDR3, the DNA is TGTGCCAGCAGTTCCCTGGGGGAGGCGCGTGGCTACACCTTC. Residues: CASSSLGEARGYTF.

The rearrangement joins TRBV7-2 to TRBJ2-5, with 9 bases fitting TRBD1. Per germline, CDR1 SGHTA and CDR2 FQGNSA. CDR3 length equals 15 residues. The junction had 8 bases not matched to a gene; V was cut back by 8 bases and J by 1 base. CDR3 in DNA: TGTGCCAGCTCCCAGGGGACAGGGATCCAAGAGACCCAGTACTTC. Its protein product is CASSQGTGIQETQYF. The variable domain in full, completed from reference TRBV7-2 and TRBJ2-5, reads GAGVSQSPSNKVTEKGKDVELRCDPISGHTALYWYRQSLGQGLEFLIYFQGNSAPDKSGLPSDRFSAERTGGSVSTLTIQRTQQEDSAVYLCASSQGTGIQETQYFGPGTRLLVL.